These 17 T cell receptor beta chains were sequenced from one sample in a study of shared clonotypes between healthy human individuals. The repertoire was sequenced with immunoSEQ multiplex PCR; TCRdb's copy has only in-frame clones and lacks some. The table lists approximately 600,000 clones, roughly 96% of them singletons. As defined, naive CD8 cells were CD45RO-negative and positively selected for CCR7, with terminally differentiated effector memory CD45RA+ cells excluded. The sequenced sample consisted of naive CD8+ T cells sorted from blood. These TCRs come from a woman in her twenties or thirties in good health.

The V and J genes are TRBV2 and TRBJ1-1; TRBD1 agrees at 11 bases. CDR3 length: 17 residues. The germline V gene has CDR1 SNHLY and CDR2 FYNNEI. The ends lost 2 bases at V and 4 bases at J; junction bases unmatched: 9. The CDR3 region is CASSETLPGQGGTEAFF. The CDR3, as DNA: TGTGCCAGCAGTGAAACGTTACCGGGACAGGGGGGCACTGAAGCTTTCTTT.

The chain couples TRBV27 to TRBJ1-2; tentative D call: TRBD1 (5 bases). The CDR3 is made up of 14 amino acids. The V and J ends lost 5 bases and 3 bases respectively, with 13 bases between them. Germline assignment: CDR1 MNHEY and CDR2 SMNVEV (reference sequence). CDR3: CASSAGRSYYGYTF. As DNA, the CDR3 is TGTGCCAGCAGTGCAGGGAGATCTTACTATGGCTACACCTTC.

The chain uses TRBV7-2 and TRBJ1-4, with 9 bases fitting TRBD1. The CDR3 runs 16 residues. CDR1 is SGHTA, CDR2 FQGNSA, per germline. V trimming: 1 base; J trimming: 0 bases; junction bases outside the gene matches: 0. The CDR3, as DNA: TGTGCCAGCAGCTTAGGACAGGGGGCAACTAATGAAAAACTGTTTTTT. Encoded protein: CASSLGQGATNEKLFF. The full variable domain, with the rest looked up from reference TRBV7-2 and TRBJ1-4, is GAGVSQSPSNKVTEKGKDVELRCDPISGHTALYWYRQSLGQGLEFLIYFQGNSAPDKSGLPSDRFSAERTGGSVSTLTIQRTQQEDSAVYLCASSLGQGATNEKLFFGSGTQLSVL.

The chain has TRBV15 and TRBJ2-5; TRBD2 agrees at 9 bases. The length of the CDR3 is 15 residues. CDR1 is LNHNV, CDR2 YYDKDF, per germline (reference sequence). The ends lost 0 bases at V and 3 bases at J; junction bases unmatched: 2. The CDR3 DNA reads TGTGCCACCAGCAGAGAACGACTAGCGGAAGAGACCCAGTACTTC. Protein sequence: CATSRERLAEETQYF.

The V call is TRBV5-4, the J call TRBJ2-7; 14 bases are shared with TRBD2. This CDR3 is 16 amino acids long. The ends lost 0 bases at V and 5 bases at J; junction bases unmatched: 4. Germline V gives CDR1 SGHNT, CDR2 YYREEE (reference sequence). The CDR3 region is CASSLGGLAGVDEQYF. In DNA, the CDR3 is TGTGCCAGCAGCTTGGGGGGACTAGCGGGAGTTGACGAGCAGTACTTC.

This clone appeared once. The rearrangement links TRBV2 to TRBJ2-5, with D unclear. CDR1 is SNHLY, CDR2 FYNNEI, per germline. This CDR3 spans 11 amino acids. V lost 11 bases and J lost 4, with 11 bases in between. CDR3 sequence reads: CAGELRETQYF. CDR3 nucleotides: TGTGCCGGGGAATTGAGAGAGACCCAGTACTTC.

Notes on this clone: The same CDR3 is also encoded by other DNA sequences in this sample. This chain joins TRBV15 and TRBJ2-2, with a tentative D call TRBD2 (5 bases). Germline lookup yields CDR1 LNHNV and CDR2 YYDKDF (reference sequence). The CDR3 extends over 14 amino acids. V shed 2 bases and J shed 5 bases, with 9 bases lying between them. Here the CDR3 DNA reads TGTGCCACCAGCAGATCCCGGGGAACCGGGGAGCTGTTTTTT. It translates to CATSRSRGTGELFF.

The sample holds a few counts of this clone. The V gene is TRBV7-9, the J gene TRBJ1-2; possible D gene TRBD1, 5 bases. This CDR3 is 13 amino acids long. The germline CDR1 and CDR2 sequences are SEHNR and FQNEAQ (reference sequence). Trimming shortened V by 7 bases and J by 5 bases, and 14 bases separated the two germline ends. CDR3 bases: TGTGCCAGCAACTGGGGCGAGGAGTATGGCTACACCTTC. It is translated as CASNWGEEYGYTF.

The chain couples TRBV4-2 to TRBJ2-5; 7 bases map to TRBD2. The assigned J gene may be wrong: the sequence end matches TRBJ2-7 better. This CDR3 has 14 amino acids. The germline V gene encodes CDR1 LGHNA and CDR2 YNFKEQ. The CDR3 loop reads CASSLGGGSYEQYF. CDR3 nucleotide sequence: TGTGCCAGCAGCCTCGGCGGGGGTTCCTACGAGCAGTACTTC.

The rearrangement links TRBV9 to TRBJ2-2, with D possibly TRBD1 on 6 matching bases. Germline loops: CDR1 SGDLS, CDR2 YYNGEE. The CDR3 has 13 residues. V was cut by 4 bases and J by 6 bases, with 10 bases left in between. CDR3 DNA: TGTGCCAGCAGCATACAGGGCGCCGGGGAGCTGTTTTTT. Translated, it gives CASSIQGAGELFF.

This sequence joins TRBV27 and TRBJ2-3; 9 nucleotides match TRBD2. CDR1 and CDR2 from the germline V gene are MNHEY and SMNVEV (reference sequence). The CDR3 loop spans 16 amino acids. V trimming: 5 bases; J trimming: 2 bases; junction bases outside the gene matches: 8. CDR3 DNA: TGTGCCAGCAGTCTTCTAGCGGGACCCCACACAGATACGCAGTATTTT. Protein product: CASSLLAGPHTDTQYF.

The rearrangement uses TRBV19 and TRBJ1-1; D is uncertain. The germline V gene has CDR1 LNHDA and CDR2 SQIVND (reference sequence). V lost 3 bases to trimming and J lost 5 bases, with 7 bases between them. The CDR3 covers 12 residues. The CDR3 is CASSIHGTEAFF. As DNA, the CDR3 is TGTGCCAGTAGTATCCACGGAACTGAAGCTTTCTTT.

V is TRBV5-6 and J is TRBJ2-7, with TRBD2 as a possible D gene (6 bases). This CDR3 has 16 residues. Trimming removed 6 bases from V and 3 bases from J, with 22 bases in between. Germline CDR1 reads SGHDT; CDR2 reads YYEEEE. The CDR3 region has the DNA TGTGCCAGCACCTTAACCCTAGCGTTAGGAAACTACGAGCAGTACTTC. Translated, it gives CASTLTLALGNYEQYF.

CDR3 region: CASSQPGWTNYGYTF. CDR3 nucleotide sequence: TGCGCCAGCAGCCAACCAGGGTGGACTAACTATGGCTACACCTTC. The chain recombines TRBV4-1 with TRBJ1-2, with a tentative D call TRBD1 (5 bases). V gave up 2 bases and J gave up 0 bases, with 10 bases separating them. The CDR3 has 15 residues. Germline V CDR1 and CDR2: MGHRA, YSYEKL.

This clone was counted a single time. The same CDR3 can be traced to other DNA sequences in this sample. This chain connects TRBV5-1 to TRBJ2-7; D might be TRBD1 (5 bases). Germline V lookup: CDR1 SGHRS, CDR2 YFSETQ. The CDR3 extends over 13 amino acids. V was clipped by 5 bases and J by 1 base, with 10 bases between them. This CDR3 is CASRQGGSYEQYF. The CDR3 DNA reads TGCGCCAGCAGGCAGGGTGGGTCCTACGAGCAGTACTTC.

This clone was observed once. This sequence joins TRBV18 and TRBJ2-1; possible D gene TRBD1, 6 bases. Germline loops: CDR1 KGHSH, CDR2 LQKENI. This CDR3 comprises 16 residues. Deletions cut 5 bases from V and 2 bases from J, with 16 bases between. CDR3: CASSVQSQGTYNEQFF. The CDR3 region has the DNA TGTGCCAGCTCAGTCCAAAGTCAGGGGACCTACAATGAGCAGTTCTTC. Looking up the rest from reference TRBV18 and TRBJ2-1 gives the full variable domain: NAGVMQNPRHLVRRRGQEARLRCSPMKGHSHVYWYRQLPEEGLKFMVYLQKENIIDESGMPKERFSAEFPKEGPSILRIQQVVRGDSAAYFCASSVQSQGTYNEQFFGPGTRLTVL.

The chain carries TRBV9 and TRBJ2-5, with D tentatively TRBD2 (5 bases). The CDR3 consists of 12 residues. Trimming left V 4 bases short and J 5 bases short, with 9 bases between. The V gene's germline CDR1 is SGDLS and CDR2 YYNGEE. Here the CDR3 reads CASSLSGETQYF. The CDR3 bases are TGTGCCAGCAGCCTCTCGGGGGAGACCCAGTACTTC.